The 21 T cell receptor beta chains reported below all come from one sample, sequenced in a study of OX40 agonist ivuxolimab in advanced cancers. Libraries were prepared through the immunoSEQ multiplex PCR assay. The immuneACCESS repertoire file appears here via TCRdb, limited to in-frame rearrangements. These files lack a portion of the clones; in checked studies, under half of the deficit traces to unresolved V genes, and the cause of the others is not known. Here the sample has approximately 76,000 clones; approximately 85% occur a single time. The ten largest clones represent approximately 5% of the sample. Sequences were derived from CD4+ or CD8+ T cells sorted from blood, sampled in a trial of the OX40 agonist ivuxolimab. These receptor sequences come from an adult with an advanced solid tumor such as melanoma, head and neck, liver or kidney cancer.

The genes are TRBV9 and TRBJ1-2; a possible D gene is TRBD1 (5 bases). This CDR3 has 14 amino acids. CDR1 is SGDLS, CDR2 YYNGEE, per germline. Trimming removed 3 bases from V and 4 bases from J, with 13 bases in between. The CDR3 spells CASSERGGSYGYTF. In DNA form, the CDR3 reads TGTGCCAGCAGCGAACGTGGGGGGTCCTATGGCTACACCTTC.

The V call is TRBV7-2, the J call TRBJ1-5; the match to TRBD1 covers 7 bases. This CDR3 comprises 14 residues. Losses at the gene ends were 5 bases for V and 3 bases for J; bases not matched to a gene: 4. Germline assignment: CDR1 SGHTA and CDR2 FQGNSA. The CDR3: CASSRGQVNQPQHF. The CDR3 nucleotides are TGTGCCAGCAGCCGCGGACAGGTCAATCAGCCCCAGCATTTT.

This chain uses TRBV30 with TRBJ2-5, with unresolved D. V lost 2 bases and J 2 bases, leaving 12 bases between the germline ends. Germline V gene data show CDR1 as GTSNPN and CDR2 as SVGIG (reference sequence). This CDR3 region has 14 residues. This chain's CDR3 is CAWSNGLGQETQYF. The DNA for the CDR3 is TGTGCCTGGAGTAACGGCTTGGGGCAAGAGACCCAGTACTTC. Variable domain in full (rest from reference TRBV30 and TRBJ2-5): SQTIHQWPATLVQPVGSPLSLECTVEGTSNPNLYWYRQAAGRGLQLLFYSVGIGQISSEVPQNLSASRPQDRQFILSSKKLLLSDSGFYLCAWSNGLGQETQYFGPGTRLLVL.

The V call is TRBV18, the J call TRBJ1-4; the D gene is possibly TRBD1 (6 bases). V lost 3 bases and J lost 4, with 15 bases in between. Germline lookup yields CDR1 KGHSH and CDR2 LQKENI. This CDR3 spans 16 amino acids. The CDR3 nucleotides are TGTGCCAGCTCACCGGGGGGGGGCTACGGTAATGAAAAACTGTTTTTT. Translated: CASSPGGGYGNEKLFF.

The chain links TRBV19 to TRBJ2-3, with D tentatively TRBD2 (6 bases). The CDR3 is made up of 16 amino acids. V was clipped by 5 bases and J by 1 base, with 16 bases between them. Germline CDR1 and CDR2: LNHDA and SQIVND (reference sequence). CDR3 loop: CASSGGSRARTDTQYF. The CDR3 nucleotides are TGTGCCAGTAGTGGGGGGTCGAGGGCCCGCACAGATACGCAGTATTTT.

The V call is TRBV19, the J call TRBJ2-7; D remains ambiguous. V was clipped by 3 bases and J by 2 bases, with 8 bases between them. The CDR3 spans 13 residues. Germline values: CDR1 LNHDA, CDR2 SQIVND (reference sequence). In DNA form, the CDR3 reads TGTGCCAGTAGTATCGGGTTCCCCTACGAGCAGTACTTC. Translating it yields CASSIGFPYEQYF. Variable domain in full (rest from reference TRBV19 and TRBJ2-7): DGGITQSPKYLFRKEGQNVTLSCEQNLNHDAMYWYRQDPGQGLRLIYYSQIVNDFQKGDIAEGYSVSREKKESFPLTVTSAQKNPTAFYLCASSIGFPYEQYFGPGTRLTVT.

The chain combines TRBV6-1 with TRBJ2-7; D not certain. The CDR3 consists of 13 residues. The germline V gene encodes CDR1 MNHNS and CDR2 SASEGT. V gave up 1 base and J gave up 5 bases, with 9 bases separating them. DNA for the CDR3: TGTGCCAGCAGTGAAGTGTTTTCCGACGAGCAGTACTTC. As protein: CASSEVFSDEQYF.

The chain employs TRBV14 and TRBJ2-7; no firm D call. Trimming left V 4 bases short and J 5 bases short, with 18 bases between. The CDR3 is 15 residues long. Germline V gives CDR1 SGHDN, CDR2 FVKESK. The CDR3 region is CASSPLEAPDHEQYF. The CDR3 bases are TGTGCCAGCAGCCCCCTTGAGGCCCCAGACCACGAGCAGTACTTC.

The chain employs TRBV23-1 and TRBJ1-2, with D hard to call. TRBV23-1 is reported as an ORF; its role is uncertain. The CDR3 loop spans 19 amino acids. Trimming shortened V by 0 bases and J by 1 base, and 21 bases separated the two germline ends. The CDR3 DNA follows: TGCGCCAGCAGTCAATCTTTGACCTTCGCGGATTACGATAACTATGGCTACACCTTC. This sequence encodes CASSQSLTFADYDNYGYTF.

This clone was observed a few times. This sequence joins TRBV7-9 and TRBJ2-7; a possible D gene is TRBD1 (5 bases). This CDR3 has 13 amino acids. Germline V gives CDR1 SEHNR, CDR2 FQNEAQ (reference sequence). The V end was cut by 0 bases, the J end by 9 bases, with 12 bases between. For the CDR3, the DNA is TGTGCCAGCAGCTTAGCGGGGTCAACAGGGCAGTACTTC. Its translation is CASSLAGSTGQYF.

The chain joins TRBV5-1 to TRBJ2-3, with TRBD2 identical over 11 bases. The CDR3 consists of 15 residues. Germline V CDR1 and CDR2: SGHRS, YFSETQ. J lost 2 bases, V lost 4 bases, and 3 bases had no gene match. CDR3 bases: TGCGCCAGCAGCATAGCGGGAGGGGTCACAGATACGCAGTATTTT. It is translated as CASSIAGGVTDTQYF.

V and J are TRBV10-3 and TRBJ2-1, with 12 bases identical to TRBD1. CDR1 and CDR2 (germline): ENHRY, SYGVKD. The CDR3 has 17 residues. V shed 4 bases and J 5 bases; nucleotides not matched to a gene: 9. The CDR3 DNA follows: TGTGCCATCAGTGCCTCCGGGACAGGGGGCTGGAACAATGAGCAGTTCTTC. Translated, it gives CAISASGTGGWNNEQFF.

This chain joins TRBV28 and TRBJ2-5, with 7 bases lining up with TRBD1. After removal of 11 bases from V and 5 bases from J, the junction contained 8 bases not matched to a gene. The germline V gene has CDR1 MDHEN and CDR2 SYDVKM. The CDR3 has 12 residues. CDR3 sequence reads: CAATTGSETQYF. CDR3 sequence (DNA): TGTGCCGCGACGACAGGGTCGGAGACCCAGTACTTC.

The CDR3 region is CASSLDRGNYGYTF. DNA of the CDR3: TGTGCCAGCAGTTTAGACAGGGGGAACTATGGCTACACCTTC. The chain is built from TRBV2 and TRBJ1-2; 9 nucleotides line up with TRBD1. The CDR3 has 14 residues. V lost 5 bases, J lost 2 bases, and 3 bases stayed unmatched. The germline V gene encodes CDR1 SNHLY and CDR2 FYNNEI.

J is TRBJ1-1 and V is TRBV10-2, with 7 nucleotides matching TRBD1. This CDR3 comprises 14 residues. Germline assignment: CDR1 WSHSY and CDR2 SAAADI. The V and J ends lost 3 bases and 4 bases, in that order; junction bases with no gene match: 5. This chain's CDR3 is CASSDGRGGTEAFF. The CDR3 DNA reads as TGCGCCAGCAGTGACGGCAGGGGGGGCACTGAAGCTTTCTTT.

The CDR3 loop is CASSLAARNSNQPQHF. In DNA, the CDR3 is TGTGCCAGCAGCTTAGCGGCACGGAATAGCAATCAGCCCCAGCATTTT. The chain employs TRBV7-8 and TRBJ1-5; the D is unclear. The germline CDR1 and CDR2 sequences are SGHVS and FQNEAQ. Trimming cost V 0 bases and J 0 bases, with 9 bases left between them. The CDR3 is 16 residues long.

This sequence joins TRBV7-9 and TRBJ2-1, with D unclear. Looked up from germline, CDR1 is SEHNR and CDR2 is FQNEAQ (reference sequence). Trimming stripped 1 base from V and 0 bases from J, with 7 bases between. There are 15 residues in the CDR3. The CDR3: CASSLVISSYNEQFF. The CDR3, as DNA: TGTGCCAGCAGCTTAGTGATAAGCTCCTACAATGAGCAGTTCTTC.

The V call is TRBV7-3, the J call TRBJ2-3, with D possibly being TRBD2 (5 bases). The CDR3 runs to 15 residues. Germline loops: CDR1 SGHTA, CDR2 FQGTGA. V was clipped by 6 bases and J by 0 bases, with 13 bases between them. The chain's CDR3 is CASSTGGGSTDTQYF. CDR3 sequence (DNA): TGTGCCAGCAGTACCGGAGGCGGAAGCACAGATACGCAGTATTTT.

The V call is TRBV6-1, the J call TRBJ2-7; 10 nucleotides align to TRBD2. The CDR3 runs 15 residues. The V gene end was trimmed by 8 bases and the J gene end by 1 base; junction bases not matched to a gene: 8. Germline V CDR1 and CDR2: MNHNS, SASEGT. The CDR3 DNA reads TGTGCCAGCCGACCAGCGGGGGGGAAGTCCTACGAGCAGTACTTC. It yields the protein CASRPAGGKSYEQYF.

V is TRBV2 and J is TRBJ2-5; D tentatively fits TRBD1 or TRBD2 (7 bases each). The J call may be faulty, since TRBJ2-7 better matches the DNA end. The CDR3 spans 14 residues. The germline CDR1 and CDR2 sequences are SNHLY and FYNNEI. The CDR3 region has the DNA TGTGCCGGGACCAGGGGGGGAAGCTCCTACGAGCAGTACTTC. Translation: CAGTRGGSSYEQYF.

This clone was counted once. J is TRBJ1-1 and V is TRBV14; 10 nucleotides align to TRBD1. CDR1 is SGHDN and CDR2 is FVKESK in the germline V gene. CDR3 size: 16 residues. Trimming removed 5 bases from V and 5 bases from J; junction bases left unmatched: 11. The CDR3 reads CASSLRQGAIWTEAFF. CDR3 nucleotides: TGTGCCAGCAGCTTAAGACAGGGGGCGATTTGGACTGAAGCTTTCTTT.